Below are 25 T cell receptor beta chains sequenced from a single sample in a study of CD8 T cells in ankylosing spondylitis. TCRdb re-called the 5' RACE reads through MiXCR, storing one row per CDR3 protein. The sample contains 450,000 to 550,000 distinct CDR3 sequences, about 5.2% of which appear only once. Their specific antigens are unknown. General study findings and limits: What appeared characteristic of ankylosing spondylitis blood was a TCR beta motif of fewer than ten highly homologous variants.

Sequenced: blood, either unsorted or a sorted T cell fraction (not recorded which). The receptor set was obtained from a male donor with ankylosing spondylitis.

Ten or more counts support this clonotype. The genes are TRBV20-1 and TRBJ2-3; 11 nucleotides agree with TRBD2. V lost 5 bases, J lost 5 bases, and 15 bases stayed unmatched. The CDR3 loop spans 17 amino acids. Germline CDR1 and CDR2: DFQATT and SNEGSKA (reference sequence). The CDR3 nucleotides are TGCAGTGCTTTCCCTCTACTAGCGGGAGCTCGGGGAGATACGCAGTATTTT. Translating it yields CSAFPLLAGARGDTQYF.

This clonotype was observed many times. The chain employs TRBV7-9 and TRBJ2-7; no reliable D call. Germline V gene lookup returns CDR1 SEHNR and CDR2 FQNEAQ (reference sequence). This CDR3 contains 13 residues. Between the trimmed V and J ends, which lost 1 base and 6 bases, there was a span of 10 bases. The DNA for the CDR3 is TGTGCCAGCAGCTTAGGCACGGTGGGCGAGCAGTACTTC. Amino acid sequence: CASSLGTVGEQYF.

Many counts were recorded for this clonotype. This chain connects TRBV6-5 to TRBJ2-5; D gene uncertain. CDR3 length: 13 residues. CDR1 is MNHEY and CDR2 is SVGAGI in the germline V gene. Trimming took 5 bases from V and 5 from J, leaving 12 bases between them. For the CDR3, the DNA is TGTGCCAGCAGTAACAGACGGGCTGAGACCCAGTACTTC. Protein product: CASSNRRAETQYF.

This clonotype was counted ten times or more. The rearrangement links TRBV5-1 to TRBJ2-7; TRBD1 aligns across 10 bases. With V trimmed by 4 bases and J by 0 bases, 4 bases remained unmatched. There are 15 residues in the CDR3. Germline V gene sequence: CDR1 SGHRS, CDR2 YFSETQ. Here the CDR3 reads CASSTGTGVSYEQYF. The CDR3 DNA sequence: TGCGCCAGCAGCACCGGGACAGGGGTCTCCTACGAGCAGTACTTC.

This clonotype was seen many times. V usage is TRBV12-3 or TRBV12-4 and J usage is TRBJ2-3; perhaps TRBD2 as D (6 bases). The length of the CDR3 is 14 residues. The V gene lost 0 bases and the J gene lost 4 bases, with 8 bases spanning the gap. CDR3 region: CASSLASGADTQYF. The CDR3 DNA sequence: TGTGCCAGCAGTTTAGCGTCGGGGGCAGATACGCAGTATTTT.

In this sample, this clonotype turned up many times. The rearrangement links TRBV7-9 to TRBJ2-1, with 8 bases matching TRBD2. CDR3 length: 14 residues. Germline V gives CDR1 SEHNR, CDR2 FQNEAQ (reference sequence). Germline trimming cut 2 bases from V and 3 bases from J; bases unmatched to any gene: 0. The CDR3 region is CASSLSGGYNEQFF. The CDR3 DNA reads TGTGCCAGCAGCTTAAGCGGGGGCTACAATGAGCAGTTCTTC.

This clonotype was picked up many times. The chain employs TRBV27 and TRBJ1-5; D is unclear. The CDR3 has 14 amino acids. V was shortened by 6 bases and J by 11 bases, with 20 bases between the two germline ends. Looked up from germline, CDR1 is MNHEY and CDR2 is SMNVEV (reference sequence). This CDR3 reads CASSLNGETLAQHF. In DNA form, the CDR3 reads TGTGCCAGCAGCCTAAACGGGGAAACGTTGGCCCAGCATTTT.

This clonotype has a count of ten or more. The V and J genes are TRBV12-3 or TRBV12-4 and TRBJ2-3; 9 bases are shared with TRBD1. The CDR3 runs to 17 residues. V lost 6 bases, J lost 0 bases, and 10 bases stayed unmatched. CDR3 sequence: CASSSNRQGDSTDTQYF. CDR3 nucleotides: TGTGCCAGCAGCTCCAATCGACAGGGGGATAGCACAGATACGCAGTATTTT.

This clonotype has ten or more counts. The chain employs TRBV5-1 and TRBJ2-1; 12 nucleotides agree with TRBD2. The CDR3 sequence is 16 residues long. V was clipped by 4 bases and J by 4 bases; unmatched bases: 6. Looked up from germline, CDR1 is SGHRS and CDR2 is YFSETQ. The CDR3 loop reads CASSRLAGESYNEQFF. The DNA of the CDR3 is TGCGCCAGCAGCCGACTAGCGGGAGAATCATACAATGAGCAGTTCTTC.

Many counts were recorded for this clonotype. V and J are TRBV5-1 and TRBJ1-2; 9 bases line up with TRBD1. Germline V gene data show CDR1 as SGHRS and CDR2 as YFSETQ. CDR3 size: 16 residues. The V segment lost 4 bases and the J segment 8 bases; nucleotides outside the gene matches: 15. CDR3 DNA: TGCGCCAGCAGCACCGGGACAGGGACGATAATGAACGGCTACACCTTC. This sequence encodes CASSTGTGTIMNGYTF. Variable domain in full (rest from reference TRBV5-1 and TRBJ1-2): KAGVTQTPRYLIKTRGQQVTLSCSPISGHRSVSWYQQTPGQGLQFLFEYFSETQRNKGNFPGRFSGRQFSNSRSEMNVSTLELGDSALYLCASSTGTGTIMNGYTFGSGTRLTVV.

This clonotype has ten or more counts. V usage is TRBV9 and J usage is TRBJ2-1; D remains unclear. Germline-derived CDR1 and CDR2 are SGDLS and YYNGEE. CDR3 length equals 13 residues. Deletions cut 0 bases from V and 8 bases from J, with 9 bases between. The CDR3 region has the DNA TGTGCCAGCAGCGTAGTAGTTGGGGATGAGCAGTTCTTC. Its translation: CASSVVVGDEQFF.

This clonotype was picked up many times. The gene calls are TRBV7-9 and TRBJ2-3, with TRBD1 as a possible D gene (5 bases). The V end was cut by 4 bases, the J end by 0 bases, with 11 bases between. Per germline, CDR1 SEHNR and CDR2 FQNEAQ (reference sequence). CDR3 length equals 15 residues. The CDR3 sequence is CASSSGQISTDTQYF. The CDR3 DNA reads TGTGCCAGCAGCTCTGGACAAATCAGCACAGATACGCAGTATTTT.

The CDR3 loop is CASSLGNRGNTEAFF. In DNA, the CDR3 is TGTGCCAGCAGCTTAGGGAACAGGGGGAACACTGAAGCTTTCTTT. The gene calls are TRBV7-2 and TRBJ1-1; 7 bases fit TRBD1. Germline CDR1 SGHTA, CDR2 FQGNSA. CDR3 size: 15 residues. The V gene end was trimmed by 1 base and the J gene end by 1 base; junction bases not matched to a gene: 3.

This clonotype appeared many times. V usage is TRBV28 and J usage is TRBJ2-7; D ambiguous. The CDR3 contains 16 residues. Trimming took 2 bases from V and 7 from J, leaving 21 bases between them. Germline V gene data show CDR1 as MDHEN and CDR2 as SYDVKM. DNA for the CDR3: TGTGCCAGCAGTTTAAGCCGCTCCCGGACCCTCGGGGAGCAGTACTTC. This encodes CASSLSRSRTLGEQYF. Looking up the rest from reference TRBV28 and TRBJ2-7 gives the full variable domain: DVKVTQSSRYLVKRTGEKVFLECVQDMDHENMFWYRQDPGLGLRLIYFSYDVKMKEKGDIPEGYSVSREKKERFSLILESASTNQTSMYLCASSLSRSRTLGEQYFGPGTRLTVT.

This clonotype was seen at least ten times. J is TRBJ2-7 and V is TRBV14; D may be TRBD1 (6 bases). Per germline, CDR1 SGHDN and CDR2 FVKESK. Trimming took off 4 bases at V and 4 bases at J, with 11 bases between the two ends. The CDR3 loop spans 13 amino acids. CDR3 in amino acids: CASSPSDRYEQYF. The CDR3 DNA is TGTGCCAGCAGCCCCTCCGACAGGTACGAGCAGTACTTC. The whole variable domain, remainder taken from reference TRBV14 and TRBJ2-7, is EAGVTQFPSHSVIEKGQTVTLRCDPISGHDNLYWYRRVMGKEIKFLLHFVKESKQDESGMPNNRFLAERTGGTYSTLKVQPAELEDSGVYFCASSPSDRYEQYFGPGTRLTVT.

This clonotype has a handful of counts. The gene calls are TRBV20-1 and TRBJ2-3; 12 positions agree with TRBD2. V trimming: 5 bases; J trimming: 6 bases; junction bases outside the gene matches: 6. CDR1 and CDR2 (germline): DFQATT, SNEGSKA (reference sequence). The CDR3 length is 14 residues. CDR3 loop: CSARLAGETDTQYF. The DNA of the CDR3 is TGCAGTGCTCGACTAGCGGGAGAGACCGATACGCAGTATTTT.

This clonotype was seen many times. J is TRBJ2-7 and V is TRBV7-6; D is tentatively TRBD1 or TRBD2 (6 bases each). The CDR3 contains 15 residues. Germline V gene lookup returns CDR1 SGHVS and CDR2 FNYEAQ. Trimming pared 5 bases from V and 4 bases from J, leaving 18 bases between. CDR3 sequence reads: CASSLGGRSSYEQYF. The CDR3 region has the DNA TGTGCCAGCAGCCTAGGGGGGAGATCCTCTTACGAGCAGTACTTC.

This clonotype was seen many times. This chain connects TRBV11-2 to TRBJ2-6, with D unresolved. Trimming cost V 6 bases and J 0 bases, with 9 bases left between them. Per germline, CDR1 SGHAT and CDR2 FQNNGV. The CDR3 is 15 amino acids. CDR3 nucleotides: TGTGCCAGCAGTTATGGAAGCTCTGGGGCCAACGTCCTGACTTTC. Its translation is CASSYGSSGANVLTF.

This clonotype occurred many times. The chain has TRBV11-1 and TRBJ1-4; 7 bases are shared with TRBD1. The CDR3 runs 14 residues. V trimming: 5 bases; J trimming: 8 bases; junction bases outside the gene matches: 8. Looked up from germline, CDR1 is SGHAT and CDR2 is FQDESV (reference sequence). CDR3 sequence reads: CASSAGTAREKLFF. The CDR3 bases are TGTGCCAGCAGCGCCGGGACAGCGCGAGAAAAACTGTTTTTT.

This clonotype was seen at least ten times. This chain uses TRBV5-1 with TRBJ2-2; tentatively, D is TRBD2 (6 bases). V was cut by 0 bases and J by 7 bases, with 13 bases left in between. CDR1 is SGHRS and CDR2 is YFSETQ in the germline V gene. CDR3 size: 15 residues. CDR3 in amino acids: CASSLDAEAGGELFF. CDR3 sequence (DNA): TGCGCCAGCAGCTTGGATGCGGAAGCGGGCGGGGAGCTGTTTTTT.

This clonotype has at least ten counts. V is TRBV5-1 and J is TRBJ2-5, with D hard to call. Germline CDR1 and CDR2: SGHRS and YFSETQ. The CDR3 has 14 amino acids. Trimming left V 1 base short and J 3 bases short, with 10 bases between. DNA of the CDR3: TGCGCCAGCAGCTTGTCCGACGGAGAAGAGACCCAGTACTTC. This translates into CASSLSDGEETQYF.

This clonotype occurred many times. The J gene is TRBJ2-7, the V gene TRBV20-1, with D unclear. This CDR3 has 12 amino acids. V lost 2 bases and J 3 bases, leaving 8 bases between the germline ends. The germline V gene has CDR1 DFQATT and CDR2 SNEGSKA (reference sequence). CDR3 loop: CSARPVGYEQYF. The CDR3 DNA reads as TGCAGTGCTAGACCCGTCGGCTACGAGCAGTACTTC.

CDR3 in DNA: TGTGCCAGCAGCGTGCGAGCGGGGGGGCTGAATGAGCAGTTCTTC. It yields the protein CASSVRAGGLNEQFF. The chain couples TRBV9 to TRBJ2-1, with TRBD2 matching over 10 bases. This CDR3 contains 15 residues. Per the germline V gene, CDR1 is SGDLS and CDR2 is YYNGEE. The V gene end was trimmed by 2 bases and the J gene end by 7 bases; junction bases not matched to a gene: 6. Complete variable domain (other parts from reference TRBV9 and TRBJ2-1): DSGVTQTPKHLITATGQRVTLRCSPRSGDLSVYWYQQSLDQGLQFLIQYYNGEERAKGNILERFSAQQFPDLHSELNLSSLELGDSALYFCASSVRAGGLNEQFFGPGTRLTVL.

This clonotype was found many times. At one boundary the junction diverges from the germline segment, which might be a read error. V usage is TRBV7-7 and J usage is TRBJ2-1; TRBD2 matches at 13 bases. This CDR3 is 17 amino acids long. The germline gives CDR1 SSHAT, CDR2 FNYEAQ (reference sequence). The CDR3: CASSVDRTSGSSNEQFF. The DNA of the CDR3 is TGTGCTAGCAGCGTGGACCGGACTAGCGGGAGCTCCAATGAGCAGTTCTTC.

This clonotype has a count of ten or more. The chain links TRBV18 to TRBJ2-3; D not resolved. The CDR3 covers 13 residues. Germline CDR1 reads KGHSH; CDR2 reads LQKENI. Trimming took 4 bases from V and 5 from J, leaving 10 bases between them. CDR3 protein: CASSLDQEDTQYF. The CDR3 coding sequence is TGTGCCAGCTCACTAGACCAGGAAGATACGCAGTATTTT.